One sample yielded the 18 T cell receptor beta chains listed below, sequenced in a study of blood T cell repertoires in COVID-19. Generated by immunoSEQ multiplex PCR, the TCRdb table keeps only in-frame clones and is missing some. The sample lists over 45,000 clones; 65% to 85% were seen once. The sequenced sample was peripheral blood. These TCRs come from a human donor in a cohort sampled during active COVID-19.

The chain links TRBV5-1 to TRBJ1-6, with D tentatively TRBD1 (6 bases). This CDR3 has 17 amino acids. V was clipped by 4 bases and J by 9 bases, with 23 bases between them. CDR1 and CDR2 from the germline V gene are SGHRS and YFSETQ. CDR3 nucleotide sequence: TGCGCCAGCAGCCCAACACAGGGTGGGGCACTGGTTTCACCCCTCCACTTT. Its protein is CASSPTQGGALVSPLHF.

The chain combines TRBV6-1 with TRBJ2-7; 11 bases align to TRBD1. The CDR3 has 15 residues. Germline CDR1 is MNHNS and CDR2 is SASEGT. The ends lost 2 bases at V and 2 bases at J; junction bases unmatched: 2. The DNA for the CDR3 is TGTGCCAGCAGTGAATCGGACAGGGGGCCCTACGAGCAGTACTTC. This sequence encodes CASSESDRGPYEQYF.

The J gene is TRBJ2-3, the V gene TRBV24-1, with 8 bases aligning to TRBD1. CDR3 length: 16 residues. J gave up 4 bases and V 6 bases, and 11 bases lay outside the gene matches. Looked up from germline, CDR1 is KGHDR and CDR2 is SFDVKD. CDR3 region: CATSWGSGGLADTQYF. The CDR3 bases are TGTGCCACCAGTTGGGGGTCAGGGGGCCTGGCAGATACGCAGTATTTT.

In its sample, this clone is medium-sized. The CDR3 protein is CAALGQGRNSGYTF. CDR3 nucleotides: TGTGCCGCCCTAGGCCAGGGGCGGAATTCTGGCTACACCTTC. J is TRBJ1-2 and V is TRBV6-5; a weak D match, TRBD1 (6 bases). With 11 bases removed from V and 7 bases from J, the gap between germline ends came to 23 bases. CDR3 length equals 14 residues. Germline loops: CDR1 MNHEY, CDR2 SVGAGI.

This chain connects TRBV2 to TRBJ2-1; 9 bases agree with TRBD1. From germline, CDR1 is SNHLY and CDR2 FYNNEI. The V and J ends lost 4 bases and 4 bases, in that order; junction bases with no gene match: 2. The CDR3 is made up of 14 amino acids. The CDR3 loop reads CASSVGQGYNEQFF. In DNA, the CDR3 is TGTGCCAGCAGTGTTGGACAGGGGTACAATGAGCAGTTCTTC.

V usage is TRBV2 and J usage is TRBJ2-3, with 9 bases aligning to TRBD2. The CDR3 spans 15 residues. Germline CDR1 is SNHLY and CDR2 is FYNNEI. V gave up 9 bases and J gave up 0 bases; unmatched junction bases: 7. The CDR3 region has the DNA TGTGCCAGTCTAGCGGGGCAACCTAGCACAGATACGCAGTATTTT. Translated: CASLAGQPSTDTQYF.

This clone was observed once. The chain is built from TRBV2 and TRBJ2-3, with 8 bases matching TRBD2. This CDR3 is 13 amino acids long. Germline V gene data show CDR1 as SNHLY and CDR2 as FYNNEI. CDR3 in amino acids: CGSRAGGTDTQYF. For the CDR3, the DNA is TGTGGAAGTAGGGCGGGGGGTACAGATACGCAGTATTTT.

The rearrangement uses TRBV5-4 and TRBJ2-1; D might be TRBD2 (5 bases). The CDR3 length is 13 residues. Trimming removed 1 base from V and 8 bases from J, with 10 bases in between. Germline V CDR1 and CDR2: SGHNT, YYREEE (reference sequence). CDR3 sequence (DNA): TGTGCCAGCAGCTTGTCTAGCAGCGATGAGCAGTTCTTC. It encodes CASSLSSSDEQFF.

The gene calls are TRBV5-1 and TRBJ2-1; tentatively, D is TRBD2 (5 bases). Germline V gene lookup returns CDR1 SGHRS and CDR2 YFSETQ. This CDR3 comprises 18 residues. V was pared by 1 base and J by 6 bases, with 23 bases between. CDR3 bases: TGCGCCAGCAGCTTGCCGGGGTCTGCGCCGGTAACGGGCAATGAGCAGTTCTTC. Its translation is CASSLPGSAPVTGNEQFF. The full variable domain, its missing parts supplied by reference TRBV5-1 and TRBJ2-1, is KAGVTQTPRYLIKTRGQQVTLSCSPISGHRSVSWYQQTPGQGLQFLFEYFSETQRNKGNFPGRFSGRQFSNSRSEMNVSTLELGDSALYLCASSLPGSAPVTGNEQFFGPGTRLTVL.

V is TRBV19 and J is TRBJ1-2; maybe TRBD1 (5 bases). Trimming stripped 10 bases from V and 2 bases from J, with 11 bases between. The CDR3 consists of 12 residues. Germline values: CDR1 LNHDA, CDR2 SQIVND (reference sequence). The CDR3 reads CAISQGNYGYTF. In nucleotides, the CDR3 is TGTGCCATTTCTCAGGGAAACTATGGCTACACCTTC.

This chain connects TRBV30 to TRBJ2-4; 8 bases align to TRBD1. CDR3 size: 16 residues. CDR1 is GTSNPN and CDR2 is SVGIG in the germline V gene (reference sequence). V shed 3 bases and J 8 bases; nucleotides not matched to a gene: 15. The chain's CDR3 is CAWSLPSGQGMDIQYF. The CDR3 coding sequence is TGTGCCTGGAGCCTGCCATCTGGACAGGGTATGGACATTCAGTACTTC.

The chain is built from TRBV7-8 and TRBJ2-5; possibly TRBD2 for D (6 bases). Trimming left V 5 bases short and J 2 bases short, with 9 bases between. The CDR3 spans 13 residues. Germline values: CDR1 SGHVS, CDR2 FQNEAQ. The CDR3 reads CASSPGLQETQYF. In DNA form, the CDR3 reads TGTGCCAGCAGCCCGGGACTGCAAGAGACCCAGTACTTC. Full variable domain (remainder filled in from reference TRBV7-8 and TRBJ2-5): GAGVSQSPRYKVAKRGQDVALRCDPISGHVSLFWYQQALGQGPEFLTYFQNEAQLDKSGLPSDRFFAERPEGSVSTLKIQRTQQEDSAVYLCASSPGLQETQYFGPGTRLLVL.

The chain is built from TRBV7-6 and TRBJ2-7, with D tentatively TRBD2 (5 bases). The germline V gene has CDR1 SGHVS and CDR2 FNYEAQ. Trimming shortened V by 6 bases and J by 0 bases, and 15 bases separated the two germline ends. The CDR3 sequence is 15 residues long. DNA for the CDR3: TGTGCCAGCAGTCCTACTCCTGGGAGCTCCTACGAGCAGTACTTC. The encoded protein is CASSPTPGSSYEQYF.

The chain has TRBV6-5 and TRBJ2-5; D may be TRBD1 (5 bases). Germline lookup yields CDR1 MNHEY and CDR2 SVGAGI. Trimming stripped 0 bases from V and 1 base from J, with 9 bases between. CDR3 length equals 15 residues. This CDR3 is CASSYSTALQETQYF. In DNA form, the CDR3 reads TGTGCCAGCAGTTACTCGACAGCCCTCCAAGAGACCCAGTACTTC.

The chain has TRBV15 and TRBJ2-3; D perhaps matches TRBD2 (6 bases). Germline assignment: CDR1 LNHNV and CDR2 YYDKDF (reference sequence). This CDR3 has 13 amino acids. V was shortened by 0 bases and J by 10 bases, with 11 bases between the two germline ends. The CDR3 sequence: CATSRDWRGSQYF. DNA for the CDR3: TGTGCCACCAGCAGAGATTGGAGGGGTTCGCAGTATTTT.

This clone was seen only once. The CDR3 DNA reads as TGTGCCAGCAGTACGCGGACTAGCGGCACAGATACGCAGTATTTT. This gives the protein CASSTRTSGTDTQYF. This chain connects TRBV6-5 to TRBJ2-3; 9 bases are a match to TRBD2. Germline CDR1 reads MNHEY; CDR2 reads SVGAGI. V lost 5 bases to trimming and J lost 1 base; unmatched junction nucleotides: 4. This CDR3 is built from 15 residues.

The chain uses TRBV5-1 and TRBJ2-3; 9 bases are shared with TRBD2. Per germline, CDR1 SGHRS and CDR2 YFSETQ. The CDR3 is 15 amino acids. After removal of 2 bases from V and 1 base from J, the junction contained 2 bases not matched to a gene. In DNA form, the CDR3 reads TGCGCCAGCAGCTTTAGCGGGGGAGGCACAGATACGCAGTATTTT. Its protein product is CASSFSGGGTDTQYF.

This rearrangement joins TRBV5-1 to TRBJ2-4; 8 positions match TRBD2. Germline CDR1 SGHRS, CDR2 YFSETQ. The CDR3 has 18 residues. Losses at the gene ends were 0 bases for V and 1 base for J; bases not matched to a gene: 9. The CDR3 DNA sequence: TGCGCCAGCAGCTTGGACGCTACGGGCGGGGGGGCCAAAAACATTCAGTACTTC. This codes for CASSLDATGGGAKNIQYF.